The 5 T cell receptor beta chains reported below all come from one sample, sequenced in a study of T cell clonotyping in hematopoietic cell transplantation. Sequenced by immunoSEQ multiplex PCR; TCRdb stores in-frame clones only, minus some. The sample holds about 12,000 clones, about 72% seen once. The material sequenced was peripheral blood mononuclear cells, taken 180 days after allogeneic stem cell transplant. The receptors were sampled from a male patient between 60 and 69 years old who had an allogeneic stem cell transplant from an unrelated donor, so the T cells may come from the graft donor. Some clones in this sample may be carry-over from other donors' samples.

For the CDR3, the DNA is TGTGCCAGCAGTTATCATGGACAGGGGCGTGCCACTGAAGCTTTCTTT. This sequence encodes CASSYHGQGRATEAFF. The chain joins TRBV6-5 to TRBJ1-1; 9 bases fit TRBD1. Germline V gene data show CDR1 as MNHEY and CDR2 as SVGAGI. V lost 3 bases and J lost 4; bases outside the gene matches: 9. The CDR3 consists of 16 residues.

The CDR3 DNA is TGTGCCAGCAGCGGGGGACAGTTTTCCTACGAGCAGTACTTC. This sequence encodes CASSGGQFSYEQYF. V gene TRBV9 combines with J gene TRBJ2-7, with 7 bases aligning to TRBD1. Per the germline V gene, CDR1 is SGDLS and CDR2 is YYNGEE. J lost 1 base, V lost 3 bases, and 4 bases had no gene match. There are 14 residues in the CDR3.

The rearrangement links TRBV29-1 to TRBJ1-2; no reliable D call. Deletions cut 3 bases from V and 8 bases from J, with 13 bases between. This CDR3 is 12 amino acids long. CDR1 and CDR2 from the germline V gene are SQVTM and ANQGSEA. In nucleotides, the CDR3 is TGCAGCGTTGATCCAGGCTTGGTGGGCTACACCTTC. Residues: CSVDPGLVGYTF.

In DNA form, the CDR3 reads TGTGCCATCAGTGAACTTTTAGCGGGGCACTCCTACAATGAGCAGTTCTTC. It specifies CAISELLAGHSYNEQFF. V usage is TRBV10-3 and J usage is TRBJ2-1, with 8 bases lining up with TRBD2. This CDR3 has 17 amino acids. Germline V gene lookup returns CDR1 ENHRY and CDR2 SYGVKD. The V and J ends lost 3 bases and 0 bases, in that order; junction bases with no gene match: 7.

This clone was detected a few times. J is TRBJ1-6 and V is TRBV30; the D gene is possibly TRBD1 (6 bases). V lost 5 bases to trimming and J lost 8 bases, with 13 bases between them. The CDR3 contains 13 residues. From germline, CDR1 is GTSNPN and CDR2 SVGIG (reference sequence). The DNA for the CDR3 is TGTGCCTGGTTAGCGGGGGGCTATTCACCCCTCCACTTT. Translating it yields CAWLAGGYSPLHF. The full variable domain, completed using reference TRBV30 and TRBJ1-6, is SQTIHQWPATLVQPVGSPLSLECTVEGTSNPNLYWYRQAAGRGLQLLFYSVGIGQISSEVPQNLSASRPQDRQFILSSKKLLLSDSGFYLCAWLAGGYSPLHFGNGTRLTVT.